This T cell receptor (beta chain) came from a study of T-cell reconstitution after alpha-beta-depleted transplantation in children. General observations from the study: At the one-year point after transplant, T-cell counts and TCRbeta diversity were found to come mostly from T cells that had been newly produced.

The CDR3 spans 13 residues. V gave up 3 bases and J gave up 2 bases, with 8 bases separating them. Germline CDR1 ENHRY, CDR2 SYGVKD. It was with unique molecular identifiers that the TCRbeta library was prepared. One entry per CDR3 protein, called by TCRdb with MiXCR from the PCR reads. The table lists under 150,000 distinct CDR3 sequences, roughly 10% of them singletons, with 20% to 30% in the top ten. This clonotype has at least ten counts. Its antigen is unknown. The rearrangement links TRBV10-3 to TRBJ2-7, with D perhaps matching TRBD1 (5 bases). The TCR sequence derives from a girl in the first two years of life who had a stem cell transplant for combined immunodeficiency, so the T cells may come from the graft donor. The starting material was PBMCs, mostly from graft donor cells, obtained 180 days after TCRalphabeta/CD19-depleted stem cell transplant. The CDR3 loop is CAISEWTPYEQYF. In DNA, the CDR3 is TGTGCCATCAGTGAATGGACACCCTACGAGCAGTACTTC.